One sample yielded the 22 T cell receptor beta chains listed below, sequenced in a study of blood T cell repertoires in COVID-19. Produced via immunoSEQ multiplex PCR; TCRdb's table is partial and in-frame only. The sample lists about 120,000 clones, nearly 90% seen once, with roughly 5% in the top ten. The sample consisted of peripheral blood. The receptors derive from a human donor in a cohort sampled during active COVID-19.

The chain has TRBV21-1 and TRBJ1-5; TRBD1, the table's D call, was not compared with the DNA. TRBV21-1 is a pseudogene. CDR3 length: 17 residues. The CDR3 here is CASSKASDRVGNQPQHF. In DNA form, the CDR3 reads TGTGCCAGCAGCAAAGCGTCGGACAGGGTGGGCAATCAGCCCCAGCATTTT.

The V call is TRBV14, the J call TRBJ2-3; D ambiguous. The germline V gene has CDR1 SGHDN and CDR2 FVKESK. This CDR3 has 13 residues. The V gene lost 1 base and the J gene lost 6 bases, with 8 bases spanning the gap. Here the CDR3 reads CASSQAGWDTQYF. The CDR3 nucleotides are TGTGCCAGCAGCCAAGCTGGCTGGGATACGCAGTATTTT. Full variable domain (outside the CDR3, taken from reference TRBV14 and TRBJ2-3): EAGVTQFPSHSVIEKGQTVTLRCDPISGHDNLYWYRRVMGKEIKFLLHFVKESKQDESGMPNNRFLAERTGGTYSTLKVQPAELEDSGVYFCASSQAGWDTQYFGPGTRLTVL.

The gene calls are TRBV29-1 and TRBJ1-1, with 7 bases fitting TRBD1. The V gene end was trimmed by 5 bases and the J gene end by 4 bases; junction bases not matched to a gene: 19. CDR1 is SQVTM and CDR2 is ANQGSEA in the germline V gene. The CDR3 has 17 residues. The CDR3 region is CSVFLTTPRQGGTEAFF. The CDR3 nucleotides read TGCAGCGTTTTTCTTACAACCCCTCGACAGGGCGGCACTGAAGCTTTCTTT.

The CDR3 DNA reads TGTGCCAGTAGTAACAGGGCGTCCACTGAAGCTTTCTTT. Translated, it gives CASSNRASTEAFF. The chain employs TRBV19 and TRBJ1-1, with D possibly TRBD1 on 6 matching bases. Between the trimmed V and J ends, which lost 4 bases and 4 bases, there was a span of 10 bases. The CDR3 contains 13 residues. Germline CDR1 is LNHDA and CDR2 is SQIVND (reference sequence).

This sequence joins TRBV19 and TRBJ1-2; 12 nucleotides align to TRBD1. With 6 bases clipped from V and 8 bases from J, the junction kept 13 bases outside the gene matches. This CDR3 spans 16 amino acids. The germline gives CDR1 LNHDA, CDR2 SQIVND (reference sequence). CDR3 amino acids: CASRRPGQGAFRGYTF. In DNA, the CDR3 is TGTGCCAGTAGGCGCCCGGGACAGGGGGCTTTTCGGGGCTACACCTTC. The full variable domain, its missing parts supplied by reference TRBV19 and TRBJ1-2, is DGGITQSPKYLFRKEGQNVTLSCEQNLNHDAMYWYRQDPGQGLRLIYYSQIVNDFQKGDIAEGYSVSREKKESFPLTVTSAQKNPTAFYLCASRRPGQGAFRGYTFGSGTRLTVV.

This chain uses TRBV7-2 with TRBJ2-5; unclear D gene. V was clipped by 2 bases and J by 4 bases, with 11 bases between them. The germline V gene encodes CDR1 SGHTA and CDR2 FQGNSA. The CDR3 has 14 residues. The CDR3 is CASSLIHPRETQYF. The CDR3 coding sequence is TGTGCCAGCAGCTTAATACACCCTCGAGAGACCCAGTACTTC.

V is TRBV14 and J is TRBJ1-2, with D perhaps matching TRBD1 (6 bases). The CDR3 runs 14 residues. Trimming stripped 4 bases from V and 3 bases from J, with 12 bases between. Looked up from germline, CDR1 is SGHDN and CDR2 is FVKESK. In nucleotides, the CDR3 is TGTGCCAGCAGCCCCGGACAGTTCTACTATGGCTACACCTTC. Protein sequence: CASSPGQFYYGYTF.

In its sample, this clone was seen once. The V gene is TRBV30, the J gene TRBJ1-5, with 9 positions matching TRBD1. The germline V gene has CDR1 GTSNPN and CDR2 SVGIG (reference sequence). V lost 3 bases and J lost 6; bases outside the gene matches: 9. CDR3 length equals 15 residues. As DNA, the CDR3 is TGTGCCTGGAGCCTTACCGGGACAGGGTCTCAGCCCCAGCATTTT. Amino acids: CAWSLTGTGSQPQHF.

The chain combines TRBV6-5 with TRBJ1-1; 11 bases fit TRBD1. The CDR3 sequence is 15 residues long. The V and J ends lost 7 bases and 7 bases, in that order; junction bases with no gene match: 11. The germline gives CDR1 MNHEY, CDR2 SVGAGI. CDR3 region: CASIYLGTGGGEAFF. CDR3 in DNA: TGTGCCAGCATCTACCTCGGGACAGGGGGGGGTGAAGCTTTCTTT.

On this clone itself: This CDR3 is also generated by other DNA sequences in the sample. CDR3: CSASTGHSGNTIYF. In DNA, the CDR3 is TGCAGTGCCAGTACAGGACACTCTGGAAACACCATATATTTT. V and J are TRBV20-1 and TRBJ1-3; perhaps TRBD1 as D (5 bases). Trimming pared 6 bases from V and 0 bases from J, leaving 12 bases between. This CDR3 contains 14 residues. Looked up from germline, CDR1 is DFQATT and CDR2 is SNEGSKA (reference sequence).

This clone showed up just a few times. The chain has TRBV7-2 and TRBJ1-5, with 8 bases aligning to TRBD1. This CDR3 region has 15 residues. Losses at the gene ends were 4 bases for V and 6 bases for J; bases not matched to a gene: 8. From germline, CDR1 is SGHTA and CDR2 FQGNSA. CDR3 sequence reads: CASSSPDRGTQPQHF. CDR3 DNA sequence: TGTGCCAGCAGCTCTCCTGACAGGGGTACTCAGCCCCAGCATTTT. The entire variable domain, with the rest obtained from reference TRBV7-2 and TRBJ1-5, is as follows: GAGVSQSPSNKVTEKGKDVELRCDPISGHTALYWYRQSLGQGLEFLIYFQGNSAPDKSGLPSDRFSAERTGGSVSTLTIQRTQQEDSAVYLCASSSPDRGTQPQHFGDGTRLSIL.

The V call is TRBV19, the J call TRBJ1-1, with D hard to call. Trimming removed 2 bases at V and 1 base at J, with 5 bases between. The length of the CDR3 is 13 residues. The V gene's germline CDR1 is LNHDA and CDR2 SQIVND (reference sequence). DNA of the CDR3: TGTGCCAGTAGTATATCCTGGAACACTGAAGCTTTCTTT. This sequence encodes CASSISWNTEAFF.

This chain joins TRBV3-1 (or the pseudogene TRBV3-2) and TRBJ2-3; D not certain. The germline V and J ends were trimmed by 0 bases and 1 base, with 5 bases remaining between them. The CDR3 length is 14 residues. Germline V gene data show CDR1 as LGHDT and CDR2 as YNNKEL (reference sequence). In DNA form, the CDR3 reads TGTGCCAGCAGCCAAGATGCGGGCACAGATACGCAGTATTTT. This encodes CASSQDAGTDTQYF.

The chain combines TRBV18 with TRBJ1-1; 9 bases match TRBD1. CDR3 length: 15 residues. V lost 5 bases, J lost 5 bases, and 9 bases stayed unmatched. Germline CDR1 is KGHSH and CDR2 is LQKENI. In DNA form, the CDR3 reads TGTGCCAGCTCATTAGAGACAGGGGGTGTTACTGAAGCTTTCTTT. Its translation: CASSLETGGVTEAFF.

The rearrangement links TRBV7-9 to TRBJ1-2, with D possibly TRBD1 on 5 matching bases. This CDR3 has 13 amino acids. Trimming left V 3 bases short and J 3 bases short, with 8 bases between. In germline, CDR1 is SEHNR, CDR2 FQNEAQ (reference sequence). CDR3 bases: TGTGCCAGCAGCTTCAGGGTGGACTATGGCTACACCTTC. Amino acid sequence: CASSFRVDYGYTF.

V gene TRBV5-1 combines with J gene TRBJ1-1; tentatively, D is TRBD1 (6 bases). The CDR3 covers 18 residues. Trimming took off 3 bases at V and 1 base at J, with 22 bases between the two ends. Looked up from germline, CDR1 is SGHRS and CDR2 is YFSETQ. For the CDR3, the DNA is TGCGCCAGCAGCTCGTTACAGGGCCCCGGCGGTCGGAACACTGAAGCTTTCTTT. It specifies CASSSLQGPGGRNTEAFF.

The chain joins TRBV15 to TRBJ1-2, with TRBD1 identical over 7 bases. The trim removed 4 bases at V and 4 bases at J, leaving 9 bases unmatched. Per germline, CDR1 LNHNV and CDR2 YYDKDF (reference sequence). This CDR3 comprises 15 residues. CDR3 in DNA: TGTGCCACCAGCACGGGGGACAGAGTCAGCTATGGCTACACCTTC. Encoded protein: CATSTGDRVSYGYTF.

This chain connects TRBV5-8 to TRBJ2-7; 11 nucleotides match TRBD2. The CDR3 totals 15 residues. From germline, CDR1 is SGHTS and CDR2 YDEGEE. V lost 0 bases, J lost 5 bases, and 4 bases stayed unmatched. Here the CDR3 reads CASSLGASGRNEQYF. CDR3 bases: TGTGCCAGCAGCTTGGGCGCTAGCGGGAGGAACGAGCAGTACTTC.

This clone has ten or more counts. The genes are TRBV25-1 and TRBJ2-3; TRBD1 aligns across 7 bases. This CDR3 spans 16 amino acids. V lost 6 bases and J lost 0; bases outside the gene matches: 9. Looked up from germline, CDR1 is MGHDK and CDR2 is SYGVNS. The CDR3 sequence is CASSINRGPSTDTQYF. The CDR3 DNA is TGTGCCAGCAGCATCAACAGGGGACCTAGCACAGATACGCAGTATTTT. Combining the CDR3 with reference TRBV25-1 and TRBJ2-3 gives the whole variable domain EADIYQTPRYLVIGTGKKITLECSQTMGHDKMYWYQQDPGMELHLIHYSYGVNSTEKGDLSSESTVSRIRTEHFPLTLESARPSHTSQYLCASSINRGPSTDTQYFGPGTRLTVL.

The chain links TRBV28 to TRBJ1-1; D is possibly TRBD1 (6 bases). Trimming removed 7 bases from V and 4 bases from J, with 13 bases in between. CDR1 and CDR2 (germline): MDHEN, SYDVKM. CDR3 length equals 13 residues. Written as DNA, the CDR3 is TGTGCCAGCACCCCCAGGGGTGGCACTGAAGCTTTCTTT. This gives the protein CASTPRGGTEAFF.

The J gene is TRBJ1-6, the V gene TRBV10-3; 8 positions agree with TRBD1. Germline CDR1 reads ENHRY; CDR2 reads SYGVKD. V lost 4 bases to trimming and J lost 7 bases; unmatched junction nucleotides: 3. The CDR3 has 14 residues. CDR3 sequence: CAISGTGGNSPLHF. The CDR3 DNA sequence: TGTGCCATCAGTGGAACAGGGGGAAATTCACCCCTCCACTTT.

This clone has a single count. V is TRBV21-1 and J is TRBJ2-7; the D call of TRBD2 is as the table states it, not checked on the DNA. TRBV21-1 constitutes a pseudogene. There are 13 residues in the CDR3. The chain's CDR3 is CASSQAGSPEQYF. In nucleotides, the CDR3 is TGTGCCAGCAGCCAGGCGGGTTCCCCCGAGCAGTACTTC.